This entry features one TCR beta chain sequence. The sample comes from a study of blood T cell repertoires in COVID-19. Libraries were prepared by immunoSEQ multiplex PCR; TCRdb keeps only in-frame clonotypes and omits some of them. Here the sample spans under 350,000 clones, about 86% being singletons. Germline loops: CDR1 LGHNA, CDR2 YSLEER. V was clipped by 0 bases and J by 2 bases, with 8 bases between them. The CDR3 spans 15 residues. The clonotype was recovered from a woman between 40 and 50 years old with acute COVID-19. The chain is built from TRBV4-3 and TRBJ1-5, with D hard to call. The specimen sequenced was PBMCs or T cells enriched from blood (not recorded which). CDR3 sequence reads: CASSQDPGGNQPQHF. CDR3 in DNA: TGCGCCAGCAGCCAAGATCCCGGGGGCAATCAGCCCCAGCATTTT.